A selection of T cell receptor beta chains follows, all from one sample in a study of CD8 T cells in Susac syndrome. TCRdb called the immunoSEQ multiplex PCR reads again in MiXCR, with one record for every CDR3 protein. The sample has 150,000 to 180,000 distinct CDR3 sequences; approximately 95% are singletons. Source material: CD4+ T cells from PBMCs. The receptors stem from a human donor with Susac syndrome. CDR3s include the opening cysteine and the closing phenylalanine or tryptophan. The D gene is left open where the match is weak. Not all rows give a size; the values are once, few, many and, for expanded clones, a class.

d_call j_call clone_size v_call cdr3_nt cdr3_aa
NA TRBJ2-2 NA TRBV15 TGTGCCACCAGCGGCCGATCAAAGACAGCCCGCGTCACCGGGGAGCTGTTTTTT CATSGRSKTARVTGELFF
NA TRBJ2-1 NA TRBV12-3/TRBV12-4 TGTGCCAGCAGGGCCCGACAGTATGAGCAGTTCTTC CASRARQYEQFF
NA TRBJ2-3 NA TRBV15 TGTGCCACCAGCAGAGACGACAGTTTCACAGATACGCAGTATTTT CATSRDDSFTDTQYF
NA TRBJ2-3 NA TRBV5-8 TGTGCCAGCAGCTTGGCCCACCTCACAGATACGCAGTATTTT CASSLAHLTDTQYF
NA TRBJ2-4 once TRBV23-1 TGCGCCAGCAGTCAATCGGGAGACACCCCGCCACAGGGAACCAAAAACATTCAGTACTTC CASSQSGDTPPQGTKNIQYF
NA TRBJ2-7 NA TRBV25-1 TGTGCCAGCAGTGGGGCAGACTCCTTCGAGCAGTACTTC CASSGADSFEQYF
NA TRBJ2-1 NA TRBV5-4 TGTGCCAGCAGCCCGACGACTCTCCTGGCGGAGCAGTTCTTC CASSPTTLLAEQFF
NA TRBJ2-3 NA TRBV5-4 TGTGCCAGCAGCTCCCCCTCGGGAGATACGCAGTATTTT CASSSPSGDTQYF
NA TRBJ2-1 once TRBV20-1 TGCAGCCTAACCGGGACCACAGCGGGTAATGAGCAGTTCTTC CSLTGTTAGNEQFF
NA TRBJ2-2 NA TRBV12-3/TRBV12-4 TGTGCCAGCGCCGACAAAGGCGGGGAGCTGTTTTTT CASADKGGELFF
TRBD1 TRBJ1-1 NA TRBV20-1 TGCAGTGCGACCGGGACAGGGGGCGGTTTTGTCACTGAAGCTTTCTTT CSATGTGGGFVTEAFF
NA TRBJ1-2 NA TRBV7-3 TGTGCCAGCAGCTTAAGGGGGCGCGTTGACGGCTACACCTTC CASSLRGRVDGYTF
TRBD2 TRBJ2-5 once TRBV9 TGTGCCAGCAGCGTAGGTGCCAGCGGGGGGCGGTGGGAGACCCAGTACTTC CASSVGASGGRWETQYF
TRBD2 TRBJ2-1 NA TRBV4-2 TGTGCCAGCAGCCAAGATGAGTGGACTAGCCCTCTCTTC CASSQDEWTSPLF
TRBD2 TRBJ2-4 NA TRBV29-1 TGCAGCGTTGCCGGACTAGCGGGGGGGCGTGACATTCAGTACTTC CSVAGLAGGRDIQYF
NA TRBJ2-5 NA TRBV7-6 TGTGCCAGCAGCTTTCGCGAGAGCCCCGTAGAGACCCAGTACTTC CASSFRESPVETQYF
NA TRBJ2-1 NA TRBV5-1 TGCGCCAGCATGGGGCAGGGGAATGAGCAGTTCTTC CASMGQGNEQFF
TRBD1 TRBJ1-2 NA TRBV27 TGTGCCAGCAGTTTAAGGACAGGAGTTGGCTACACCTTC CASSLRTGVGYTF
TRBD1 TRBJ1-6 NA TRBV20-1 TGCAGTGCTACCCGAACCCCCGGGACAGGCTATAGCTCCTATAATTCACCCCTCCACTTT CSATRTPGTGYSSYNSPLHF
NA TRBJ2-5 NA TRBV20-1 TGCAGTGCTAGAGTAATGGGGGCCCAGGGGATGAGGGAAGAGACCCAGTACTTC CSARVMGAQGMREETQYF
NA TRBJ2-7 NA TRBV5-4 TGTGCCAGCAGCTTGAAGACGGGTTACGAGCAGTACTTC CASSLKTGYEQYF
TRBD2 TRBJ2-5 NA TRBV20-1 TGCAGTGCTAATAACGGCGGGGGGTTCCAAGAGACCCAGTACTTC CSANNGGGFQETQYF
NA TRBJ2-2 NA TRBV6-2/TRBV6-3 TGTGCCGGTCAAAACCGGGACGGTCACACCGGGGAGCTGTTTTTT CAGQNRDGHTGELFF